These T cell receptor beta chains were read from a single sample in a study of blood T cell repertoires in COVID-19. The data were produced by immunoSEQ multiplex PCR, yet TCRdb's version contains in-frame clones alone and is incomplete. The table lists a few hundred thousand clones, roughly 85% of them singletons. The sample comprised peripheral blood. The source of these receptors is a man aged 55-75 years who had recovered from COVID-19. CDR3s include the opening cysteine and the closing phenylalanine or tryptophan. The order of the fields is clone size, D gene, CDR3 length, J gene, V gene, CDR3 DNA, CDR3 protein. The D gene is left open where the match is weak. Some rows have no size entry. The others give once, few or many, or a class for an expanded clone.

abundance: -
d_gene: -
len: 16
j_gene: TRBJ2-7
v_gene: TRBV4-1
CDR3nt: TGCGCCAGCAGCCAGGCGGACAACGCTTATATCTACGAGCAGTACTTC
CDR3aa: CASSQADNAYIYEQYF

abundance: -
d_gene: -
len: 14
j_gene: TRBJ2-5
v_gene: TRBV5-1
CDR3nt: TGCGCCAGCAGCTTGGCGGGGGGCCGAGAGACCCAGTACTTC
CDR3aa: CASSLAGGRETQYF

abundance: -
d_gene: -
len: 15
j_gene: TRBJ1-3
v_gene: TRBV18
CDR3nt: TGTGCCAGCTCACCAGAGACAGGCTCTGGAAACACCATATATTTT
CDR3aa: CASSPETGSGNTIYF

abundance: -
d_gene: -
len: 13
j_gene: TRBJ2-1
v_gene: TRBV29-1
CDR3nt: TGCAGCGTCCAGAGGGTTACTAACAATGAGCAGTTCTTC
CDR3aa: CSVQRVTNNEQFF

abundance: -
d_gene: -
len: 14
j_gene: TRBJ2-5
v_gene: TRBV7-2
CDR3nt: TGTGCCAGCAGCTTATTAGTTCGTCGGGAGACCCAGTACTTC
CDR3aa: CASSLLVRRETQYF

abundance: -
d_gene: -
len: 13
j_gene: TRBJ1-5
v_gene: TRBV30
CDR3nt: TGTGCCTGGAGCTTTGGGCTGGATCAGCCCCAGCATTTT
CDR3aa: CAWSFGLDQPQHF

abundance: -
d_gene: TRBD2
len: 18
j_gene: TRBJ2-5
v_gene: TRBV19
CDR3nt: TGTGCCAGTAGTATCTCGGGACTAGCGGGGGCCCAAAAAGAGACCCAGTACTTC
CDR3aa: CASSISGLAGAQKETQYF

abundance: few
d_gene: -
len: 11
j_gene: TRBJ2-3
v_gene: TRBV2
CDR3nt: TGTGCCAGCAGTATAACAGATACGCAGTATTTT
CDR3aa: CASSITDTQYF

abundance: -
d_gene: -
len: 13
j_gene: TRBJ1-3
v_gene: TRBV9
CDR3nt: TGTGCCAGCGGAGTACTCTCTGGAAACACCATATATTTT
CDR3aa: CASGVLSGNTIYF

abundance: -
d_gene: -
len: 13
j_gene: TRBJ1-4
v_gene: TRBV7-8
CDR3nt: TGTGCCAGCAGCCCTCGGGGGGATGAAAAACTGTTTTTT
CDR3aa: CASSPRGDEKLFF

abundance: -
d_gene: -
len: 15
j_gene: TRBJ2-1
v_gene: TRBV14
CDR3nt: TGTGCCAGCAGCCAAGATGTCCGGGGGGCGGACGAGCAGTTCTTC
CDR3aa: CASSQDVRGADEQFF

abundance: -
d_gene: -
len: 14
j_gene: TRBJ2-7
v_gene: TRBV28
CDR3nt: TGTGCCAGCAGTTTAATGGCAGGGGGGTACGAGCAGTACTTC
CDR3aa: CASSLMAGGYEQYF

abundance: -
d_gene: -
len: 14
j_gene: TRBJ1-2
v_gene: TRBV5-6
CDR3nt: TGTGCCAGCAATCATGGGACTGCTAACTATGGCTACACCTTC
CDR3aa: CASNHGTANYGYTF

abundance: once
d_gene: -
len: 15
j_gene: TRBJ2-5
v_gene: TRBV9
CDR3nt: TGTGCCAGCAGCGCCGGCCCCCCTGAGGATAAGACCCAGTACTTC
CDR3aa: CASSAGPPEDKTQYF

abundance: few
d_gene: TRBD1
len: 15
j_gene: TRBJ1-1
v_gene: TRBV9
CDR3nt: TGTGCCAGCAGCAAATGGACGACAGGGGGCGGAGAAGCTTTCTTT
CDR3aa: CASSKWTTGGGEAFF

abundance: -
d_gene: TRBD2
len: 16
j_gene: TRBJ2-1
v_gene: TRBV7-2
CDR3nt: TGTGCCAGCAGCTTATTCGCGGGAGGCTCCTACAATGAGCAGTTCTTC
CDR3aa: CASSLFAGGSYNEQFF

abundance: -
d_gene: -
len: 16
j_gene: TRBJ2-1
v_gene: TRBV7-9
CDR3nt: TGTGCCAGCAGCTTCTTGGTTCGCGGCTCGGACAATGAGCAGTTCTTC
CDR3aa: CASSFLVRGSDNEQFF

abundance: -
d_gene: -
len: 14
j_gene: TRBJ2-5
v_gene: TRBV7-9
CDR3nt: TGTGCCAGCAGCTTAGCTTACCCGAGGGAGACCCAGTACTTC
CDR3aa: CASSLAYPRETQYF

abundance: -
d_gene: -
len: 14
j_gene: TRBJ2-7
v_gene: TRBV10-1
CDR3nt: TGCGCCAGCAGCCCTGCGGTAACCCCCTACGAGCAGTACTTC
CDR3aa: CASSPAVTPYEQYF

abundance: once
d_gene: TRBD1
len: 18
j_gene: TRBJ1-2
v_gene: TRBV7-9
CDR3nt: TGTGCCAGCAGCCACGGTGGAGCTGGGACAGCAACTAACTATGGCTACACCTTC
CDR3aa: CASSHGGAGTATNYGYTF

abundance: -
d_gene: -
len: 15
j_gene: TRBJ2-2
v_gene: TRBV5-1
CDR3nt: TGCGCCAGCAGCCCGCCCGCAGGGATCGCCGGGGAGCTGTTTTTT
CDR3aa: CASSPPAGIAGELFF

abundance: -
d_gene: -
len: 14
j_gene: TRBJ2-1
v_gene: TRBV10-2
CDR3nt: TGCGCCAGCAGGGGGCCTGGAGCTAACAATGAGCAGTTCTTC
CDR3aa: CASRGPGANNEQFF

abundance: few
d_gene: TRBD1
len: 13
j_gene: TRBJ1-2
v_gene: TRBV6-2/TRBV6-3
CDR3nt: TGTGCCAGCAGTTACGACAGGGACCATGGCTACACCTTC
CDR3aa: CASSYDRDHGYTF

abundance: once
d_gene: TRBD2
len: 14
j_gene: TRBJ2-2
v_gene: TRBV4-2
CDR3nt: TGTGCCAGCAGCCAAGAAGGGAGGGAAGGTGAGCTGTTTTTT
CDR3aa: CASSQEGREGELFF

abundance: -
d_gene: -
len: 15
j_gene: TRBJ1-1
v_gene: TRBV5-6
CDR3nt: TGTGCCAGCAGCTCCACAGGGACCGTGTACACTGAAGCTTTCTTT
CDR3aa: CASSSTGTVYTEAFF

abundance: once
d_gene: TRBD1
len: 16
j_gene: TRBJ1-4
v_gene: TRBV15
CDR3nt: TGTGCCACCAGCAGGAACCGGGACAGGGTCAATGAAAAACTGTTTTTT
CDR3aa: CATSRNRDRVNEKLFF

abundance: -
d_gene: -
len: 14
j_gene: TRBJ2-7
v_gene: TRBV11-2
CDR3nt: TGTGCCAGCAGCTTGACTACAGGGAACTACGAGCAGTACTTC
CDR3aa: CASSLTTGNYEQYF

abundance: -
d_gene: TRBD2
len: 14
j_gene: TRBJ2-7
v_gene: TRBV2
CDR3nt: TGTGCCAGCAGGATGACTAGCGGGACCGCCGAGCAGTACTTC
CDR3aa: CASRMTSGTAEQYF

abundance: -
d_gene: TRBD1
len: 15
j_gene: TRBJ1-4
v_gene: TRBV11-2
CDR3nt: TGTGCCAGCAGCGTTAGACAGGGGGCTTTTGAAAAACTGTTTTTT
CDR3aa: CASSVRQGAFEKLFF

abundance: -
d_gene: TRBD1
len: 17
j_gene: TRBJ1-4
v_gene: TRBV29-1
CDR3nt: TGCAGCGTTGCTTTTTGGGACAGGGGGACGCAACGAGAAAAACTGTTTTTT
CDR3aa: CSVAFWDRGTQREKLFF

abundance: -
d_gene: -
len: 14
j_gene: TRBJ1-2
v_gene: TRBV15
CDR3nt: TGTGCCACCAGCAGACCTGACAGAGACAATGGCTACACCTTC
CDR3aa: CATSRPDRDNGYTF

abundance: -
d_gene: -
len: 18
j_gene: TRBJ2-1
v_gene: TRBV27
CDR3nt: TGTGCCAGCAGTTTATTTAATCGCGGGGATCGGAGGTCGGATGAGCAGTTCTTC
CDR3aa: CASSLFNRGDRRSDEQFF

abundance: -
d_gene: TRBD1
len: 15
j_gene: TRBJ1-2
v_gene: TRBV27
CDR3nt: TGTGCCAGCAGTTCCGGACAGGGCGGAAACTATGGCTACACCTTC
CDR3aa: CASSSGQGGNYGYTF

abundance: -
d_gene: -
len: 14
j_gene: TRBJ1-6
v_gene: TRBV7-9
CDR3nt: TGTGCCAGCAGCTTAAGCCAGGGAAATTCACCCCTCCACTTT
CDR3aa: CASSLSQGNSPLHF

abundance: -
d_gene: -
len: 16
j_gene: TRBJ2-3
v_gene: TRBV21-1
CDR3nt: TGTGCCAGCAGCGGAGGAGAGGACAGGGGGCTGGATACGCAGTATTTT
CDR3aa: CASSGGEDRGLDTQYF

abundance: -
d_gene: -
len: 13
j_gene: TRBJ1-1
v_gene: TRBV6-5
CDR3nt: TGTGCCAGCAGTTACCCGATGGGGGGTGAAGCTTTCTTT
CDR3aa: CASSYPMGGEAFF

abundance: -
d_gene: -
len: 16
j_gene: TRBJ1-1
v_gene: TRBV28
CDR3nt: TGTGCCAGCAGTCCCCCGGTGGGAGGCAGGAACACTGAAGCTTTCTTT
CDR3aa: CASSPPVGGRNTEAFF

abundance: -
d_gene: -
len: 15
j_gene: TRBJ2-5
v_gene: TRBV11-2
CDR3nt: TGTGCCAGCAGCCCAAGGCGGAGGGAACAAGAGACCCAGTACTTC
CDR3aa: CASSPRRREQETQYF

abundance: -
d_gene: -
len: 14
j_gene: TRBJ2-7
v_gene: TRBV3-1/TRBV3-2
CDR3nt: TGTGCCAGCAGCCACAGGGGCAGCTCCTACGAGCAGTACTTC
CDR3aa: CASSHRGSSYEQYF

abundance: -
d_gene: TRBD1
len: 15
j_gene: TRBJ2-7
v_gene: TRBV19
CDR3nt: TGTGCCAGTGGTCATGTCGGGACAGGGGAATTCGAGCAGTACTTC
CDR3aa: CASGHVGTGEFEQYF

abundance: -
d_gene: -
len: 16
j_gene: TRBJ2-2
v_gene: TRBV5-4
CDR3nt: TGTGCCAGCAGCCCAACCGGGACACGAAACACCGGGGAGCTGTTTTTT
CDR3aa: CASSPTGTRNTGELFF

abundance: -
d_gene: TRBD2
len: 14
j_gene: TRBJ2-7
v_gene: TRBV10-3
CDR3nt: TGTGCCATACGACTAGCGGGAGGCTCGGGGGAGCAGTACTTC
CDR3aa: CAIRLAGGSGEQYF